The rows below give T cell receptor beta chains drawn from one sample of a study of blood T cell repertoires in COVID-19. The repertoire was sequenced with immunoSEQ multiplex PCR; TCRdb's copy has only in-frame clones and lacks some. The sample carries about 140,000 clones, roughly 86% recorded once. The specimen was peripheral blood. These receptors were obtained from a woman aged 55-70 years with acute or convalescent COVID-19. The CDR3 runs from the conserved cysteine through the conserved F or W. D genes are given only for firm matches. The size of a clone is reported for some rows only, either as once, few or many, or as a class for expanded clones.

CDR3 | DNA | J | D | size | V
CASSSSGQDPYEQYF | - | TRBJ2-7 | - | - | TRBV28
CASRGGRLETQYF | TGTGCCAGCCGAGGAGGGCGGTTGGAGACCCAGTACTTC | TRBJ2-5 | - | - | TRBV12-3/TRBV12-4
CASLSGTVLGAFF | TGTGCCAGTCTGTCCGGGACAGTACTGGGGGCTTTCTTT | TRBJ1-1 | TRBD1 | - | TRBV19
CASSRQGVGETQYF | TGTGCCAGCAGCCGGCAGGGGGTTGGAGAGACCCAGTACTTC | TRBJ2-5 | TRBD1 | - | TRBV3-1/TRBV3-2
CASSPDRGSYEQYF | TGCGCCAGCAGCCCGGACAGGGGGTCCTACGAGCAGTACTTC | TRBJ2-7 | TRBD1 | - | TRBV5-1
CASEQGEGTEAFF | TGTGCCAGCGAACAGGGGGAAGGGACTGAAGCTTTCTTT | TRBJ1-1 | TRBD1 | many | TRBV2
CASSPPSLVPEQYF | TGTGCCAGCTCACCACCGTCACTAGTTCCCGAGCAGTACTTC | TRBJ2-7 | - | - | TRBV18
CATSDPPTRPQYF | TGTGCCACCAGTGATCCCCCGACCAGGCCTCAGTACTTC | TRBJ2-7 | - | once | TRBV24-1
CASSSGQGLVYNEQFF | TGTGCCAGTAGTTCGGGACAGGGCCTCGTCTACAATGAGCAGTTCTTC | TRBJ2-1 | TRBD1 | once | TRBV19
CAWEAGQSYEQYF | TGTGCCTGGGAGGCGGGACAGAGCTACGAGCAGTACTTC | TRBJ2-7 | - | - | TRBV30
CASSQDAPGQGSEAFF | TGTGCCAGCAGCCAAGACGCTCCGGGACAGGGGTCTGAAGCTTTCTTT | TRBJ1-1 | TRBD1 | - | TRBV3-1/TRBV3-2
CASSEQSTGKTPLHF | TGTGCCAGCAGTGAACAGTCTACAGGAAAGACACCCCTCCACTTT | TRBJ1-6 | - | - | TRBV6-1
CASSSPGVGRQETQYF | TGTGCCAGCAGCTCGCCCGGGGTGGGTAGGCAAGAGACCCAGTACTTC | TRBJ2-5 | - | - | TRBV7-9
CASRDRSRYNEQFF | TGTGCCAGTCGGGACAGGAGCCGTTACAATGAGCAGTTCTTC | TRBJ2-1 | TRBD1 | once | TRBV19
CASSLGLAGGLQFF | TGCGCCAGCAGCTTGGGACTAGCGGGGGGGCTGCAGTTCTTC | TRBJ2-1 | TRBD2 | once | TRBV5-1
CASTRQGGKTGELFF | TGTGCCAGCACCCGACAGGGGGGGAAAACCGGGGAGCTGTTTTTT | TRBJ2-2 | TRBD1 | - | TRBV27
CASGSQEGNRDEQFF | TGTGCTAGTGGCAGCCAAGAGGGAAATAGGGATGAGCAGTTCTTC | TRBJ2-1 | - | - | TRBV12-5
CASSVGGSSYEQYF | TGTGCCAGCAGCGTAGGCGGAAGCTCCTACGAGCAGTACTTC | TRBJ2-7 | - | - | TRBV9
CASSIGGREQPQHF | TGTGCCAGTAGTATTGGGGGCAGGGAACAGCCCCAGCATTTT | TRBJ1-5 | - | - | TRBV19
CASSLGQGGKETQYF | TGTGCCAGCAGCTTGGGACAGGGGGGAAAGGAGACCCAGTACTTC | TRBJ2-5 | TRBD1 | - | TRBV11-3
CASSYPRRNQPQHF | TGTGCCAGCAGTTACCCGAGGCGGAATCAGCCCCAGCATTTT | TRBJ1-5 | - | - | TRBV6-2/TRBV6-3
CASSAPLRSYNEQFF | TGCGCCAGCAGCGCTCCACTAAGGAGCTACAATGAGCAGTTCTTC | TRBJ2-1 | - | few | TRBV4-1
CASGRDRVYEQYF | TGTGCCAGCGGCCGGGACAGGGTCTACGAGCAGTACTTC | TRBJ2-7 | TRBD1 | - | TRBV12-3/TRBV12-4
CASSEGGFYEQYF | TGTGCCAGCAGTGAAGGCGGCTTCTACGAGCAGTACTTC | TRBJ2-7 | - | once | TRBV6-1
CASSAPGTGNGYTF | TGTGCCAGCAGTGCCCCCGGGACAGGGAATGGCTACACCTTC | TRBJ1-2 | TRBD1 | once | TRBV25-1
CASSSVPGETQYF | TGTGCCAGCAGCTCTGTACCAGGGGAGACCCAGTACTTC | TRBJ2-5 | - | - | TRBV7-3
CASSDHRGMNTEAFF | TGTGCCAGCAGTGATCACAGGGGGATGAACACTGAAGCTTTCTTT | TRBJ1-1 | TRBD1 | - | TRBV6-6
CASSFEGVGNSPLHF | TGTGCCAGCAGTTTTGAGGGAGTGGGTAATTCACCCCTCCACTTT | TRBJ1-6 | - | - | TRBV27
CASSAGSQGGSETQYF | TGTGCCAGCAGCGCCGGATCTCAAGGGGGCTCAGAGACCCAGTACTTC | TRBJ2-5 | TRBD1 | few | TRBV11-3
CASSLGQGNRELFF | TGCGCCAGCAGCTTGGGGCAGGGAAACCGGGAGCTGTTTTTT | TRBJ2-2 | - | - | TRBV5-1
CSVGLAGGDTQYF | TGCAGCGTAGGGCTAGCGGGGGGAGATACGCAGTATTTT | TRBJ2-3 | TRBD2 | - | TRBV29-1
CASSQDASGGDTQYF | TGCGCCAGCAGCCAAGATGCGAGCGGGGGGGATACGCAGTATTTT | TRBJ2-3 | TRBD2 | - | TRBV4-3
CSAIRDRDEQYF | TGCAGCGCTATTCGGGACAGGGACGAGCAGTACTTC | TRBJ2-7 | TRBD1 | - | TRBV29-1
CASSLTGQGAHEQYF | TGTGCCAGCAGCTTAACGGGACAGGGGGCTCACGAGCAGTACTTC | TRBJ2-7 | TRBD1 | - | TRBV7-9
CATSRDKNSGQVYGYTF | TGTGCCACCAGCAGAGATAAGAACTCAGGACAGGTCTATGGCTACACCTTC | TRBJ1-2 | TRBD1 | - | TRBV15
CASAKGWPYEQYF | TGTGCCAGCGCGAAGGGGTGGCCCTACGAGCAGTACTTC | TRBJ2-7 | - | - | TRBV7-6
CASSSDSNYGYTF | TGTGCCAGCAGCTCGGACAGCAACTATGGCTACACCTTC | TRBJ1-2 | - | - | TRBV11-2
CASSPGGQGVGEQYF | TGTGCCAGCAGTCCCGGGGGACAGGGGGTTGGAGAGCAGTACTTC | TRBJ2-7 | TRBD1 | - | TRBV6-5
CASSDRGREQYF | TGTGCCAGCTCTGACAGGGGCCGCGAGCAGTACTTC | TRBJ2-7 | TRBD1 | - | TRBV19
CASSSTFSYEQYF | TGTGCCAGCAGTTCAACTTTCTCCTACGAGCAGTACTTC | TRBJ2-7 | - | - | TRBV28
CASSSSGGLLETQYF | TGCGCCAGCAGTTCCAGCGGGGGGCTCCTAGAGACCCAGTACTTC | TRBJ2-5 | TRBD2 | few | TRBV4-1
CASSRPTGGLETQYF | TGCGCCAGCAGCCGCCCGACAGGGGGGTTGGAGACCCAGTACTTC | TRBJ2-5 | TRBD1 | - | TRBV5-1
CSASEETQYF | TGCAGTGCTTCGGAGGAGACCCAGTACTTC | TRBJ2-5 | - | - | TRBV20-1
CATSDSGGDRSYEQYF | TGTGCCACCAGTGATTCAGGTGGAGACAGGTCCTACGAGCAGTACTTC | TRBJ2-7 | - | - | TRBV24-1
CATSRGPGGFYEQYF | TGTGCCACCAGCAGAGGGCCAGGGGGCTTTTACGAGCAGTACTTC | TRBJ2-7 | TRBD1 | - | TRBV15